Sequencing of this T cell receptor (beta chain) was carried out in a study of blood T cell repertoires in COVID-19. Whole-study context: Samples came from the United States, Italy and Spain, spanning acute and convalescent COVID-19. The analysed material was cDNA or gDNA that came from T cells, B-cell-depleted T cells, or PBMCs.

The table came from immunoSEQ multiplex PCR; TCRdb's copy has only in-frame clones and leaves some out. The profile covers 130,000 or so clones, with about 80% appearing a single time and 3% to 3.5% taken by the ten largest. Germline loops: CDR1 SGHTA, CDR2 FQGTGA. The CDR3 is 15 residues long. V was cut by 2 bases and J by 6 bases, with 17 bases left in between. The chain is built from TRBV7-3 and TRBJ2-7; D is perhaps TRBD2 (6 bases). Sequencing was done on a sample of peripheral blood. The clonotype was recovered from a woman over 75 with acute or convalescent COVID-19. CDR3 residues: CASSLSGGPISEQYF. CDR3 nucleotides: TGTGCCAGCAGCTTATCCGGGGGACCGATTTCCGAGCAGTACTTC.